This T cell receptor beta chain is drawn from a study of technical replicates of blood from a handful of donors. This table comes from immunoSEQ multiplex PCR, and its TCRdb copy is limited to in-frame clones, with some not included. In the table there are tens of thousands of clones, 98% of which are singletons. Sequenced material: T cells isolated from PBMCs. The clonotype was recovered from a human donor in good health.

CDR3 nucleotides: TGCGCCAGCAGCCCCGGGGGATACGAGCAGTACTTC. It translates to CASSPGGYEQYF. The rearrangement links TRBV5-1 to TRBJ2-7; possible D gene TRBD2, 6 bases. In germline, CDR1 is SGHRS, CDR2 YFSETQ. The V end lost 4 bases, the J end lost 4 bases, and 9 bases lay between the germline ends. This CDR3 is 12 amino acids long.